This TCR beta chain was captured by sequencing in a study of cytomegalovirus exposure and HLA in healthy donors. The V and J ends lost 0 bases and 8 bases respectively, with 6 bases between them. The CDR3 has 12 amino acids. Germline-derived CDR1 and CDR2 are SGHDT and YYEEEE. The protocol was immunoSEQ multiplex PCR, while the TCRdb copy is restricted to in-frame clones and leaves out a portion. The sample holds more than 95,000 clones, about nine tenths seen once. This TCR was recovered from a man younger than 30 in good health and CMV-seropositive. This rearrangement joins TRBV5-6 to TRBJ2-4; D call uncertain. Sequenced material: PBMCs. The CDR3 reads CASSLDRDIQYF. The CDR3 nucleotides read TGTGCCAGCAGCTTGGATCGGGACATTCAGTACTTC.